This T cell receptor (beta chain) was recovered during a study of blood T cell repertoires in COVID-19 (TCRdb year 2020). In terms of the full investigation: Samples covering the acute and convalescent phases of COVID-19 were provided by collaborators in the United States, Italy and Spain. The prospective study material was composed of cDNA or gDNA derived from T cells, B-cell-depleted T cells, or PBMCs. Where available, HLA class I and class II types were taken from metadata supplied by the sample provider and were not determined by assay-based typing. The sample metadata nearly always contained a de-identified subject ID, COVID-19 status, age in years and sex. The samples were drawn from two sources: the first 160 participants of the ongoing ImmuneRACE study, and over 1,000 subjects contributed by 6 global collaborators. A freely available public database, intended as a resource for researchers studying the immune response to SARS-CoV-2, is where the repertoires were released. Deeply sampled blood TCRbeta repertoires from subjects exposed to, actively infected with, or recovered from COVID-19 were included in the dataset.

TCRbeta CDR3 regions were amplified from genomic DNA by means of the immunoSEQ Assay, a bias-controlled multiplex PCR. In the source study's methods: The number of nucleated cells in each sample was estimated from the amplification of reference gene primers within the assay. To quantify the absolute abundance of each unique TCRbeta CDR3 rearrangement, sequence reads were collapsed and filtered. For each sample, productive Simpson clonality was calculated as the square root of Simpson's diversity index over productive rearrangements. The source is immuneACCESS, and TCRdb retained only in-frame sequences with V and J called. Part of the clones is not carried over; for the studies checked, unresolved V genes explain less than half of this, and the remainder is unexplained. That table is the source of V, J and clone size, and D and trimming were worked out from the DNA. The sample profile shows fewer than 350,000 clones; around 90% of them were found once. Around 1.7% of the sample comes from the top ten.

Note on this clone: The antigen this receptor binds is unknown. It has no much larger one-base neighbor in the sample; base qualities were not kept.

The germline V gene (reference sequence) gives CDR1 as MNHEY and CDR2 as SMNVEV. The CDR3 starts with the cysteine, ends with the phenylalanine, and has 15 residues. Left in the record is the CDR3 DNA by itself, 45 bases read in frame from the first base. The V and J ends are trimmed by 1 base and 4 bases, leaving 13 bases between them. In the prospective study, participants were 18 to 89 years old, resided in about 25 geographic areas of the United States, and were enrolled through a virtual design. In the prospective study, participants were assigned to cohorts based on the clinical history participants reported in a screening survey and a study questionnaire. In the prospective study, whole blood, serum and a nasopharyngeal or oropharyngeal swab were collected from each participant by mobile phlebotomists. Participants in the prospective study had the option to provide additional blood draws and questionnaires over a roughly 2-month period. Prospective study blood samples were shipped either frozen or at room temperature before DNA extraction.

Study-wide findings and limitations: The amount of clinical and demographic metadata varied by source and participant and was provided uncurated.

Recombination joined TRBV27 with TRBJ1-2; tentative D gene TRBD1, with 6 bases matching. Sequencing input: PBMCs or T cells enriched from blood (not recorded which). The receptor was derived from a young woman with acute COVID-19. The DNA is as follows: TGTGCCAGCAGTTTATGGCCTCCAGGGGCCTATGGCTACACCTTC. This sequence encodes CASSLWPPGAYGYTF.